Listed below are T cell receptor beta chains from one sample, sequenced in a study of cytomegalovirus exposure and HLA in healthy donors. TCRdb's table, derived via immunoSEQ multiplex PCR, lists solely in-frame clones and lacks some. Its listing shows roughly 110,000 clones. Material for sequencing was PBMCs. These receptors were taken from a man aged 30 to 45 in good health and CMV-seronegative. Each CDR3 is given with its conserved first and last residue. A D gene is named only where the DNA matches it firmly.

TRBV6-1	TRBJ2-7	TRBD2	TGTGCCAGCAGGGTTACTAGCGGGGGGGCTTACGAGCAGTACTTC	CASRVTSGGAYEQYF
TRBV5-1	TRBJ1-5	NA	TGCGCCAGCAGCTTGAGGGGATCTAGCAATCAGCCCCAGCATTTT	CASSLRGSSNQPQHF
TRBV7-5	TRBJ1-2	NA	TGTGCCAGCAGCTTCGACTGGGATAGAGGGTATACCTTC	CASSFDWDRGYTF
TRBV29-1	TRBJ2-2	TRBD1	TGCAGCGGGACAGGGGGCGGCACCGGGGAGCTGTTTTTT	CSGTGGGTGELFF
TRBV7-2	TRBJ1-4	NA	TGTGCCAGCAGCTTAGTCAGGGGCGAAAAACTGTTTTTT	CASSLVRGEKLFF
TRBV6-6	TRBJ2-1	NA	TGTGCCAGCAGCTTTTTGGAGACCGGGATCCCAGTCTTC	CASSFLETGIPVF
TRBV5-3	TRBJ1-4	NA	TGTGCCAGAAGCTTTTCTGCGACCGGGATGAATGAAAAACTGTTTTTT	CARSFSATGMNEKLFF
TRBV7-6	TRBJ1-2	TRBD1	TGTGCCAGCAGCGGACTACAGGGGTTCTATGGCTACACCTTC	CASSGLQGFYGYTF
TRBV27	TRBJ2-7	TRBD1	TGTGCCAGCTGTAGGGACAGATTGCACGAGCAGTACTTC	CASCRDRLHEQYF
TRBV19	TRBJ2-7	NA	TGTGCCACTAGACAGGCGTCCACCTACGAGCAGTACTTC	CATRQASTYEQYF
TRBV19	TRBJ2-5	TRBD1	TGTGCCAGTAGTGTTGACAGGGAAGAGACCCAGTACTTC	CASSVDREETQYF
TRBV4-3	TRBJ1-2	NA	TGCGCCAGCAGCCAAGATAGGACGGGAACTTATGGCTACACCTTC	CASSQDRTGTYGYTF
TRBV15	TRBJ2-1	TRBD2	TGTGCCACCAGCTTTAGCCCCGGGACTAAAGGCAATGAGCAGTTCTTC	CATSFSPGTKGNEQFF
TRBV7-2	TRBJ2-1	NA	TGTGCCAGCAGCTTAGGCCTCGGGGCCTACAATGAGCAGTTCTTC	CASSLGLGAYNEQFF
TRBV10-3	TRBJ2-7	TRBD1	TGTGCCATCAGTGGCAAGACAGGGGCAGGCTACGAGCAGTACTTC	CAISGKTGAGYEQYF
TRBV29-1	TRBJ1-1	NA	TGCAGCGTTGAAGAGAGGCAGGGGGAAGCTTTCTTT	CSVEERQGEAFF
TRBV5-1	TRBJ2-7	TRBD2	TGCGCCAGCAGCTTCGGGGGGGAAGGTCCCTACGAGCAGTACTTC	CASSFGGEGPYEQYF
TRBV6-1	TRBJ2-2	NA	TGTGCCAGCAGTGAAGCAGGACTGGGGTTCGCGAACACCGGGGAGCTGTTTTTT	CASSEAGLGFANTGELFF
TRBV19	TRBJ2-2	NA	TGTGCCAGTGGTCAGGGCGCCGGGGAGCTGTTTTTT	CASGQGAGELFF
TRBV7-2	TRBJ2-5	NA	TGTGCCAGCAGCTTAGAAGCGGGTCGGGTGACCCAGTACTTC	CASSLEAGRVTQYF
TRBV6-5	TRBJ2-7	NA	TGTGCCAGCAGCTACGGAAGGGGTGGCTACGAGCAGTACTTC	CASSYGRGGYEQYF
TRBV2	TRBJ1-6	TRBD1	TGTGCCAGCAGTTTAACAGGGGGCTGGGAGTCACCCCTCCACTTT	CASSLTGGWESPLHF
TRBV29-1	TRBJ1-1	TRBD1	TGCAGCGTCCGACAGGGGAGAGGGGACACTGAAGCTTTCTTT	CSVRQGRGDTEAFF
TRBV27	TRBJ1-6	NA	TGTGCCAGCAGTTTATTCAGTCAATCCTCCTATAATTCACCCCTCCACTTT	CASSLFSQSSYNSPLHF
TRBV14	TRBJ1-1	NA	TGTGCCAGCAGCCAGGGGGGTACTGAAGCTTTCTTT	CASSQGGTEAFF
TRBV7-6	TRBJ2-3	NA	TGTGCCAGCAGCTTAGGGAGGGGCAAACCTAGCACAGATACGCAGTATTTT	CASSLGRGKPSTDTQYF
TRBV27	TRBJ1-2	NA	TGTGCCAGCAGTTTATCGATCGGGGGGGCGACGACCTATGGCTACACCTTC	CASSLSIGGATTYGYTF
TRBV7-9	TRBJ2-7	NA	TGTGCCAGCAGCTTATCAGTCTCCTACGAGCAGTACTTC	CASSLSVSYEQYF
TRBV2	TRBJ2-3	TRBD2	TGTGCCAGCAGTCCTAGCGGGGGGGCGAATACGCAGTATTTT	CASSPSGGANTQYF
TRBV5-1	TRBJ1-3	NA	TGCGCCAGCAGCTTGGCTGGTGAGAGCTCTGGAAACACCATATATTTT	CASSLAGESSGNTIYF
TRBV28	TRBJ2-5	NA	TGTGCCAGCAGAACACCGGAGGGCGACCAACAGACCCAGTACTTC	CASRTPEGDQQTQYF
TRBV7-2	TRBJ2-1	TRBD2	TGTGCCAGCAGCCCTCGGGAGGGTGAGCAGTTCTTC	CASSPREGEQFF
TRBV5-4	TRBJ2-5	TRBD2	TGTGCCAGCAAACTCGGCGGGGGGGCGCTTGGAGAGACCCAGTACTTC	CASKLGGGALGETQYF
TRBV7-2	TRBJ2-1	TRBD1	TGTGCCAGCAGCTACGACAGGGACAATGAGCAGTTCTTC	CASSYDRDNEQFF
TRBV5-6	TRBJ1-5	TRBD1	TGTGCCAGCAGCTCCCTGGGACAGGCGTCCTTAAATCAGCCCCAGCATTTT	CASSSLGQASLNQPQHF
TRBV5-1	TRBJ2-3	TRBD2	TGCGCCAGCAGCTCTCGGCTAGCGGGGTTCACAGATACGCAGTATTTT	CASSSRLAGFTDTQYF
TRBV5-5	TRBJ1-1	TRBD1	TGTGCCAGCAGCCTCAAGGGACAGGGGACTACTGAAGCTTTCTTT	CASSLKGQGTTEAFF
TRBV2	TRBJ2-5	NA	TGTGCCAGCAGCCGGGAGCAAGAGACCCAGTACTTC	CASSREQETQYF
TRBV7-9	TRBJ1-6	NA	TGTGCCAGCAGCTCCCCGCCCGGGAGCTCCTATAATTCACCCCTCCACTTT	CASSSPPGSSYNSPLHF
TRBV2	TRBJ1-4	TRBD1	TGTGCCAGCACCCTCGGGACAGGGGGTGAAAAACTGTTTTTT	CASTLGTGGEKLFF
TRBV28	TRBJ1-2	TRBD1	TGTGCCAGCAGCAAAGGGGGCATCGACGCTAACTATGGCTACACCTTC	CASSKGGIDANYGYTF
TRBV28	TRBJ2-7	TRBD1	TGTGCCAGCAGCCTGGACAGGGGGCAATCCTACGAGCAGTACTTC	CASSLDRGQSYEQYF
TRBV5-1	TRBJ2-3	TRBD2	TGCGCCAGCAGCTCGATTGGACTAGGCACAGATACGCAGTATTTT	CASSSIGLGTDTQYF
TRBV9	TRBJ2-1	NA	TGTGCCAGCAGCGAGGTGGGGGGGCAAGTCTACAATGAGCAGTTCTTC	CASSEVGGQVYNEQFF
TRBV5-1	TRBJ2-5	TRBD1	TGCGCCAGCAGACACACAGGGGGCACAAATCCCCAGTACTTC	CASRHTGGTNPQYF
TRBV27	TRBJ2-5	TRBD1	TGTGCCAGCAGTAGGACAGGGAGGCAAGAGACCCAGTACTTC	CASSRTGRQETQYF
TRBV6-5	TRBJ1-5	NA	TGTGCCAGCAGTAGGGGCAGGGACAATCAGCCCCAGCATTTT	CASSRGRDNQPQHF
TRBV7-6	TRBJ1-6	NA	TGTGCCAGCAGCGTCCAGGGAAGTTCACCCCTCCACTTT	CASSVQGSSPLHF
TRBV27	TRBJ2-1	TRBD2	TGTGCCAGCAGTTGGGCTAGCGGGTACAATGAGCAGTTCTTC	CASSWASGYNEQFF
TRBV7-2	TRBJ1-1	TRBD1	TGTGCCAGCAGCGCCCGACAGGGACCTTACACTGAAGCTTTCTTT	CASSARQGPYTEAFF
TRBV5-1	TRBJ2-1	TRBD2	TGCGCCAGCAGCGACCCGACTAGCGGGGATATGCCGTTCTTC	CASSDPTSGDMPFF
TRBV9	TRBJ2-1	NA	TGTGCCAGCAGCGGGCGACTTGGGAGCGGGTACAATGAGCAGTTCTTC	CASSGRLGSGYNEQFF
TRBV9	TRBJ2-3	TRBD2	TGTGCCAGCAGCCCACTAACGGGGGGGCTGTCCGGTACGCAGTATTTT	CASSPLTGGLSGTQYF
TRBV7-9	TRBJ2-3	NA	TGTGCCAGCAGCCTGGACACTAGCACAGATACGCAGTATTTT	CASSLDTSTDTQYF
TRBV7-2	TRBJ2-3	TRBD1	TGTGCCAGCAGCTTTAGACAGGGAAAGAGCACAGATACGCAGTATTTT	CASSFRQGKSTDTQYF
TRBV15	TRBJ1-5	TRBD1	TGTGCCACCAGCAGAGGACAGGGGATACAGCAGCCCCAGCATTTT	CATSRGQGIQQPQHF
TRBV5-3	TRBJ2-2	TRBD2	TGTGCCAGAAGCACGCTAGCGGGGGGGCCTTGCACCGGGGAGCTGTTTTTT	CARSTLAGGPCTGELFF
TRBV21-1	TRBJ2-5	NA	TGTGCCAGCAGCCGCCGGACTCTTGGGGAGACCCAGTACTTC	CASSRRTLGETQYF
TRBV9	TRBJ1-6	NA	TGTGCCAGCAGCCCCAACCCCCGGTCACCCCTCCACTTT	CASSPNPRSPLHF